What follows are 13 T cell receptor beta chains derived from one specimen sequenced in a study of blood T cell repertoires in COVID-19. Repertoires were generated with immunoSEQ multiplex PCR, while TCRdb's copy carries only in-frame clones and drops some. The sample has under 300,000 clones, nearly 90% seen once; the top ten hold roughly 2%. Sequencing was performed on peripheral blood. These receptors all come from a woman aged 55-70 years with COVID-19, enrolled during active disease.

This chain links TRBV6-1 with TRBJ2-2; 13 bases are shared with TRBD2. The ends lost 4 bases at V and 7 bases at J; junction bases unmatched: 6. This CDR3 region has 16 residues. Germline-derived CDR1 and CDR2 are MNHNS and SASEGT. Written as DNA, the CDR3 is TGTGCCAGCAGTGCACTAGCGGGGGGGCCACACGGGGAGCTGTTTTTT. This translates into CASSALAGGPHGELFF.

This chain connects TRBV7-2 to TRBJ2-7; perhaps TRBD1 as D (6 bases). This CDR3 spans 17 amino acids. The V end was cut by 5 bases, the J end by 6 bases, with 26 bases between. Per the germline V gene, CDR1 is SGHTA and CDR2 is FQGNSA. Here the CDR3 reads CASSGAGLGARRVEQYF. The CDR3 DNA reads TGTGCCAGCAGCGGGGCTGGATTGGGGGCGCGAAGGGTCGAGCAGTACTTC.

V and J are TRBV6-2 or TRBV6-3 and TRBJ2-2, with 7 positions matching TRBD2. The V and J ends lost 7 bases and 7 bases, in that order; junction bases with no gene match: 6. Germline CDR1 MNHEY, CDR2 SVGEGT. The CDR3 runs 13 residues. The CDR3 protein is CASNPGLYGELFF. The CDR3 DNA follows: TGTGCCAGCAACCCGGGACTATACGGGGAGCTGTTTTTT.

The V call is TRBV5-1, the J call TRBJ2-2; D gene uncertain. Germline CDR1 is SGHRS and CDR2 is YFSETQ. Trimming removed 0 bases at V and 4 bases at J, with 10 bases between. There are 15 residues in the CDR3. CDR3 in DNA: TGCGCCAGCAGCTTGGGTGGCCAGTCCACCGGGGAGCTGTTTTTT. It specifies CASSLGGQSTGELFF. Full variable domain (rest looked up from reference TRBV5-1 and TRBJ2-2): KAGVTQTPRYLIKTRGQQVTLSCSPISGHRSVSWYQQTPGQGLQFLFEYFSETQRNKGNFPGRFSGRQFSNSRSEMNVSTLELGDSALYLCASSLGGQSTGELFFGEGSRLTVL.

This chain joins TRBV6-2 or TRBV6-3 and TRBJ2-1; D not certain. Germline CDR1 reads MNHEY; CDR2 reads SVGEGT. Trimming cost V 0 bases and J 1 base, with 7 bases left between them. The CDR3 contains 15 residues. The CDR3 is CASSYSIQSYNEQFF. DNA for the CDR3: TGTGCCAGCAGTTACTCCATCCAGTCCTACAATGAGCAGTTCTTC.

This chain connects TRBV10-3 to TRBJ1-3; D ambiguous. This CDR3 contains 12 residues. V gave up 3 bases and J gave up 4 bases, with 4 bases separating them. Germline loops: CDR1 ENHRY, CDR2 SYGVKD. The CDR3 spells CAISEEGNTIYF. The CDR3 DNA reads TGTGCCATCAGTGAAGAGGGAAACACCATATATTTT.

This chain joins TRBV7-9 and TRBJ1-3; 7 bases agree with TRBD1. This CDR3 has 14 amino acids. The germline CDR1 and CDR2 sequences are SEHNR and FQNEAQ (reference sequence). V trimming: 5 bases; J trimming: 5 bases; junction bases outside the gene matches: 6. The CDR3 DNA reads TGTGCCAGCAGCACCTGGGACAGCCGAAACACCATATATTTT. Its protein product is CASSTWDSRNTIYF.

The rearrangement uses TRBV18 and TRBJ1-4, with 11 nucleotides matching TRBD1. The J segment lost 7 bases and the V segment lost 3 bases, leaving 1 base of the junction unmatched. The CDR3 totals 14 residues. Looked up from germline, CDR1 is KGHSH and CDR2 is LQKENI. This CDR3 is CASSPGTGGEKLFF. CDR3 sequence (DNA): TGTGCCAGCTCACCCGGGACAGGGGGTGAAAAACTGTTTTTT.

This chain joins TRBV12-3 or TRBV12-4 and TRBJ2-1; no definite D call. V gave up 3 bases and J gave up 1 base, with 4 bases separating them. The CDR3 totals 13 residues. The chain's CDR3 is CASSFGSYNEQFF. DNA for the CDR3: TGTGCCAGCAGTTTCGGGTCCTACAATGAGCAGTTCTTC.

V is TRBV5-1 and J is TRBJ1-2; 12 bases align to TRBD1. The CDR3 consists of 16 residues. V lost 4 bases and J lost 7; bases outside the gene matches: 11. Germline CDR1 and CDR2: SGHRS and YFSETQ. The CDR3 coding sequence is TGCGCCAGCAGCCCGGGGACAGGGGGCGAAGGATCTGGCTACACCTTC. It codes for CASSPGTGGEGSGYTF. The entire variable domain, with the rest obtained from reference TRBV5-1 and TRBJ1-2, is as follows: KAGVTQTPRYLIKTRGQQVTLSCSPISGHRSVSWYQQTPGQGLQFLFEYFSETQRNKGNFPGRFSGRQFSNSRSEMNVSTLELGDSALYLCASSPGTGGEGSGYTFGSGTRLTVV.

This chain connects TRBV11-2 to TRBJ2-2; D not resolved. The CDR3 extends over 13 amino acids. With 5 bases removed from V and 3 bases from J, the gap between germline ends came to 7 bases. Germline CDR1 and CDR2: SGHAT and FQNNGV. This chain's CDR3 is CASSRRDTGELFF. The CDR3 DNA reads TGTGCCAGCAGCCGAAGAGACACCGGGGAGCTGTTTTTT.

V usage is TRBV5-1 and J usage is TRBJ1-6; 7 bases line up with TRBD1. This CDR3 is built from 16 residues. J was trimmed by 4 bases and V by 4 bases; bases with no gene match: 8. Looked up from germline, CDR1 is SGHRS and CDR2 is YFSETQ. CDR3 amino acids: CASSIQGDRYNSPLHF. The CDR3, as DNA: TGCGCCAGCAGCATTCAGGGGGATAGATATAATTCACCCCTCCACTTT.

CDR3 sequence reads: CASRVISGGELFF. The CDR3 nucleotides are TGTGCCAGCAGAGTGATTAGCGGTGGGGAGCTGTTTTTT. The chain is built from TRBV5-8 and TRBJ2-2; D is possibly TRBD2 (6 bases). Between the trimmed V and J ends, which lost 5 bases and 8 bases, there was a span of 13 bases. CDR1 is SGHTS and CDR2 is YDEGEE in the germline V gene. CDR3 length: 13 residues.